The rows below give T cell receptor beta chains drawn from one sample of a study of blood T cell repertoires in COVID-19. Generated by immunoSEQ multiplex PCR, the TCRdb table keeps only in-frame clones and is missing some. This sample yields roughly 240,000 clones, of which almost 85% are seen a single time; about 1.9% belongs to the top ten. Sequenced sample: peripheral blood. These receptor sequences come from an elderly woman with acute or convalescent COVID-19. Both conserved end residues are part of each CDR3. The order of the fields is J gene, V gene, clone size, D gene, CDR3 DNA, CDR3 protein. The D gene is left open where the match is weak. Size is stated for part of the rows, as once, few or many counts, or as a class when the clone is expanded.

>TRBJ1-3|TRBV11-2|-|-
TGTGCCAGCAGCTCACAGGGCTTCTCTGGAAACACCATATATTTT
CASSSQGFSGNTIYF
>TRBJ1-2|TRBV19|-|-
TGTGCCAGTAGTTCGGTGATGGGGCTCTATGGCTACACCTTC
CASSSVMGLYGYTF
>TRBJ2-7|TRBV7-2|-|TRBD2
TGTGCCAGCAGCTTCAGCAATTTGGGACTAGCGGGTAGCTACGAGCAGTACTTC
CASSFSNLGLAGSYEQYF
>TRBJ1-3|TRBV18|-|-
TGTGCCAGCTCACCACAGGACAGCACGGCTGGAAACACCATATATTTT
CASSPQDSTAGNTIYF
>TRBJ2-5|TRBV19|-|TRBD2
TGTGCCAGTAGTATCGTTCCCGGCGGGGGGTCCTCCGGGGAGACCCAGTACTTC
CASSIVPGGGSSGETQYF
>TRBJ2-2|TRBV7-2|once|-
TGTGCCAGCAGCTTAGAACCGGGTGGGGAGCTGTTTTTT
CASSLEPGGELFF
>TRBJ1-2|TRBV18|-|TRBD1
TGTGCCAGCTCACCACCGTCAACCGGGACAGGGGGAGGTTACACCTTC
CASSPPSTGTGGGYTF
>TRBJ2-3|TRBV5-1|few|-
TGCGCCAGCAGCTTGGCAGGCCGAAGGACAGATACGCAGTATTTT
CASSLAGRRTDTQYF
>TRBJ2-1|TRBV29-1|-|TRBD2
TGCAGCGTGGCTAAACTAGCGGGAGGGAATAATGAGCAGTTCTTC
CSVAKLAGGNNEQFF
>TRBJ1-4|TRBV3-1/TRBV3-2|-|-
TGTGCCAGCAGCCAAGACGGTAGGGGAACTAATGAAAAACTGTTTTTT
CASSQDGRGTNEKLFF
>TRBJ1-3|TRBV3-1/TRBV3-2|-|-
TGTGCCAGCAGCCAAGCAGGTCTCTCTGGAAACACCATATATTTT
CASSQAGLSGNTIYF
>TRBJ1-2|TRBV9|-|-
TGTGCCAGCAGCGCCCAGGTGTACGGAAACTATGGCTACACCTTC
CASSAQVYGNYGYTF
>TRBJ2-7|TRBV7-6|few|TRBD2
TGTGCCAGCAGCACGCGACTAGCGGGGGGCTACGAGCAGTACTTC
CASSTRLAGGYEQYF
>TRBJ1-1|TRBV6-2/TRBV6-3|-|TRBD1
TGTGCCAGCAGCAGGGGGTATCGAAGTATGAACACTGAAGCTTTCTTT
CASSRGYRSMNTEAFF
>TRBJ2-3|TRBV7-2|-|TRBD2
TGTGCCAGCAGCTTAGGCACTAGCGGGTACACAGATACGCAGTATTTT
CASSLGTSGYTDTQYF
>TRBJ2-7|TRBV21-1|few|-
TGTGCCAGCAGCAAAGCGACTAGCGGGGGGAAGTCCTACGAGCAGTACTTC
CASSKATSGGKSYEQYF
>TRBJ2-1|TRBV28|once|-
TGTGCCAGCAAGGGGTACAATGAGCAGTTCTTC
CASKGYNEQFF
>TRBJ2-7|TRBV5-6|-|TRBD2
TGTGCCAGCAGCCCCAGACTAGCGGGGGGGTACGAGCAGTACTTC
CASSPRLAGGYEQYF
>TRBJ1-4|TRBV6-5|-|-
TGTGCCAGCAGAGGTGGGGAGGAAAAACTGTTTTTT
CASRGGEEKLFF
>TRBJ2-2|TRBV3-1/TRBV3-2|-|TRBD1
TGTGCCAGCAGCCAATCGACAGGGGGTAACACCGGGGAGCTGTTTTTT
CASSQSTGGNTGELFF
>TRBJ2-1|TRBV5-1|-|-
TGCGCCAGCAGCTTAGGAGTTATAGACTACAATGAGCAGTTCTTC
CASSLGVIDYNEQFF
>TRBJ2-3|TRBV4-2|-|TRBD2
TGTGCCAGCAGCCAAGAGGCCCTTAGCGGGAGGGCCGACACAGATACGCAGTATTTT
CASSQEALSGRADTDTQYF
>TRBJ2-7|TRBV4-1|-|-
TGCGCCAGCAGCCAAGAGGGCAGGGATACGGAAGAGCAGTACTTC
CASSQEGRDTEEQYF
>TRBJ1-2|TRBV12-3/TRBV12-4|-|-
TGTGCCAGCAGTTTAATGGGGGGCTATGGCTACACCTTC
CASSLMGGYGYTF
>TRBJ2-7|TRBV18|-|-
TGTGCCAGCTCACCACCAGGAGGGGGCAGGGACGAGCAGTACTTC
CASSPPGGGRDEQYF
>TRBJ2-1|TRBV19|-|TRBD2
TGTGCCAGTAGTACCGGGACTAGCGGGAACGGGAGGGTGCAGTTCTTC
CASSTGTSGNGRVQFF
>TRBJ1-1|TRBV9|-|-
TGTGCCAGCAGCGTGGTCTACGGAGGCACTGAAGCTTTCTTT
CASSVVYGGTEAFF